This T cell receptor (beta chain) came from a study of shared clonotypes between healthy human individuals. For the study at large: Donors, aged 18 to 49, were a couple of women and three men.

Study results and limitations: Owing to a small donor count, the genetic and exposure-history diversity represented was limited.

Using immunoSEQ multiplex PCR, the repertoire was profiled, and TCRdb retains in-frame clones only, with some absent. The data show hundreds of thousands of clones, with about 95% seen just once and roughly 0.1% held by the top ten. Naive CD8 populations comprised CD45RO-negative cells positively selected for CCR7, excluding terminally differentiated effector memory CD45RA+ cells. Trimming took off 0 bases at V and 14 bases at J, with 17 bases between the two ends. The CDR3 runs 14 residues. Germline CDR1 reads PRHDT; CDR2 reads FYEKMQ (reference sequence). Note on this clone: Its antigen is undetermined.

This clonotype originated in a woman under 40 in good health. Material for sequencing was naive CD8+ T cells sorted from blood. This chain joins TRBV13 and TRBJ2-1; D could derive from TRBD1 or TRBD2 (6 bases each). The CDR3 loop reads CASSLGRGARVEFF. As DNA, the CDR3 is TGTGCCAGCAGCTTAGGTAGGGGGGCCCGAGTGGAGTTCTTC.